This TCR beta chain was documented in a study of cytomegalovirus exposure and HLA in healthy donors. Study observations and caveats: Later work found that TCR association rates differed between HLA loci; DRB1 had the most and HLA-C the fewest.

Sampled while nominally healthy, donors likely had unrecorded immune exposures. The PCR had 60 Vbeta and 13 Jbeta primers. Using immunoSEQ multiplex PCR, the repertoire was profiled, and TCRdb retains in-frame clones only, with some absent. The top ten hold roughly 5.4% of the sample, which has 98,000 or so clones, roughly 72% seen once. Notes on this clone: Its antigen is currently unknown. The same CDR3 arises from other DNA sequences in this sample as well.

CDR3 length: 12 residues. Trimming cost V 2 bases and J 5 bases, with 7 bases left between them. CDR1 and CDR2 from the germline V gene are GTSNPN and SVGIG (reference sequence). Material for sequencing was PBMCs. This sequence originates from a woman in her late teens or twenties in good health and CMV-seropositive. The chain recombines TRBV30 with TRBJ2-1, with a tentative D call TRBD2 (6 bases). CDR3 protein: CAWSSGDNEQFF. The CDR3 DNA sequence: TGTGCCTGGAGTTCGGGGGACAATGAGCAGTTCTTC.